The source of this TCR beta chain is a study of T cell repertoires in cytomegalovirus infection. Deletions cut 4 bases from V and 0 bases from J, with 17 bases between. The CDR3 runs to 17 residues. Germline V gives CDR1 SGHNT, CDR2 YYREEE (reference sequence). TCRdb independently ran MiXCR on the reads; one entry per CDR3 protein. Of hundreds of thousands of distinct CDR3 sequences in the sample, roughly a sixth were seen once. The receptor was derived from a human donor in good health (CMV status not recorded). Some clones in this sample may be carry-over from other donors' samples. The sequencing input was PBMCs. The chain has TRBV5-4 and TRBJ2-4; D perhaps matches TRBD2 (7 bases). The CDR3 sequence is CASSPSGAGAAKNIQYF. CDR3 bases: TGTGCCAGCAGCCCCTCCGGGGCGGGGGCAGCCAAAAACATTCAGTACTTC.